This T cell receptor (beta chain) comes out of a study of blood T cell repertoires in COVID-19. Study members were between roughly 18 and 100 years old and lived in 20 to 30 US regions. In the case of this clone: Germline is not matched at one junction end, which may reflect a read error.

Measured with immunoSEQ multiplex PCR; TCRdb has only the in-frame clones, and not every one. This sample yields around 380,000 clones, of which about 89% are seen a single time; under 1.5% belongs to the top ten. Material for sequencing was PBMCs or T cells enriched from blood (not recorded which). This TCR was recovered from a man in his thirties or forties who had recovered from COVID-19.

CDR3 in amino acids: CASSEQAADTQYF. The CDR3 coding sequence is TGTGCTAGCAGCGAACAGGCAGCAGATACGCAGTATTTT. This chain connects TRBV7-7 to TRBJ2-3, with D possibly being TRBD1 (5 bases). Germline V CDR1 and CDR2: SSHAT, FNYEAQ (reference sequence). The CDR3 length is 13 residues.